This T cell receptor beta chain originates from a study of blood T cell repertoires in COVID-19. Study-wide context: Samples representing acute and convalescent COVID-19 were sourced from the United States, Italy and Spain. T cells, B-cell-depleted T cells, or PBMCs supplied cDNA or gDNA.

With 3 bases clipped from V and 1 base from J, the junction kept 7 bases outside the gene matches. This CDR3 region has 17 residues. Germline V gives CDR1 LGHNA, CDR2 YNFKEQ. As handled by the study authors: Quantification of nucleated cells was approximated via reference gene primer amplification. Clones were read by immunoSEQ multiplex PCR, and TCRdb kept only the in-frame ones, dropping some. V, J and clone size are those of that table, while D and trimming were read from the DNA. The table has some 150,000 clones, 84% seen once. The origin of this receptor is a human donor in a cohort sampled during active COVID-19. The chain is built from TRBV4-2 and TRBJ2-3, with 10 bases matching TRBD2. The sequenced sample was peripheral blood. CDR3 region: CASSQPKSGGGTDTQYF. As DNA, the CDR3 is TGTGCCAGCAGCCAGCCCAAAAGCGGGGGGGGCACAGATACGCAGTATTTT.